This TCR beta chain derives from a study of cytomegalovirus exposure and HLA in healthy donors. Study results and limitations: DRB1 showed the most TCR associations and HLA-C the fewest in a later analysis, as rates varied by HLA locus. An analysis was carried out later, and it reportedly showed fewer N-insertions in an Asian-associated ancestry cluster than the roughly 700-donor mean. It was only CMV serostatus that was available as immune exposure information.

Primers: 60 Vbeta forward and 13 Jbeta reverse. Sequenced by immunoSEQ multiplex PCR; TCRdb stores in-frame clones only, minus some. The repertoire includes about 36,000 clones, 60% to 75% of them detected once, and around 7% sits in the top ten. CDR1 and CDR2 (germline): MNHNY, SVGAGI (reference sequence). The CDR3 is 13 residues long. V shed 7 bases and J shed 1 base, with 11 bases lying between them. This clone was detected a few times. Its antigen is unknown. The chain carries TRBV6-6 and TRBJ2-7, with D perhaps matching TRBD1 (5 bases). Sequencing was done on a sample of PBMCs. The TCR comes from a man younger than 45 in good health and CMV-seronegative. For the CDR3, the DNA is TGTGCCAGCAAACCGACAGAGTCCTACGAGCAGTACTTC. Protein: CASKPTESYEQYF.